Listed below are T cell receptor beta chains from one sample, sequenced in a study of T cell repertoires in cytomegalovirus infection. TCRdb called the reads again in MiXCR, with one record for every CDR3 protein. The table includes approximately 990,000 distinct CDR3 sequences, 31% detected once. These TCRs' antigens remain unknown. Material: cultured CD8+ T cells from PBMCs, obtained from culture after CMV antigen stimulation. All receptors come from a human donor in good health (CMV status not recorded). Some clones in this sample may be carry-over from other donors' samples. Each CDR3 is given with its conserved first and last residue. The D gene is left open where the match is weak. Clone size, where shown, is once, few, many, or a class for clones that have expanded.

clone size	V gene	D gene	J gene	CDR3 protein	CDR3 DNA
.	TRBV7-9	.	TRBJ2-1	CAGSLALAASEQFF	TGTGCCGGCAGCTTAGCGCTGGCAGCTAGTGAGCAGTTCTTC
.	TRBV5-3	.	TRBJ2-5	CASSIGLPSQETQYF	TGTGCCAGCAGCATCGGACTGCCGTCCCAAGAGACCCAGTACTTC
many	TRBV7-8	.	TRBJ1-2	CASSPSLGDYGYTF	TGTGCCAGCAGCCCTTCGCTGGGGGACTATGGCTACACCTTC
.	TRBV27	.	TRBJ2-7	CASSLRGGFYEQYF	TGTGCCAGCAGTTTGAGGGGGGGGTTCTACGAGCAGTACTTC
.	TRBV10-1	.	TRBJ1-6	CASSEGQGNSSLHF	TGCGCCAGCAGTGAGGGGCAGGGGAATTCATCCCTCCACTTT
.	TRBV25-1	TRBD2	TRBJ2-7	CASQGERGSYEQYF	TGTGCCTCCCAAGGTGAGCGGGGATCGTACGAGCAGTACTTC
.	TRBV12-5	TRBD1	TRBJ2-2	CASGFGTELNTGELFF	TGTGCTAGTGGCTTTGGGACAGAACTGAACACCGGGGAGCTGTTTTTT
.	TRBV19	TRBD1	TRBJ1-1	CASSISRDRAEAFF	TGTGCCAGTAGTATATCCCGGGACAGGGCTGAAGCTTTCTTT
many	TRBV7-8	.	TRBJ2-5	CASSLAPDTGETQYF	TGTGCCAGCAGCTTAGCGCCGGACACGGGAGAGACCCAGTACTTC
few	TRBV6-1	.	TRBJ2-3	CASSSRAGASTDTQYF	TGTGCCAGCAGTTCCCGGGCGGGGGCTAGCACAGATACGCAGTATTTT
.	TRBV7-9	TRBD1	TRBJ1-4	CASSIGTGVKLNEKLFF	TGTGCCAGCAGTATCGGGACAGGGGTTAAACTTAATGAAAAACTGTTTTTT
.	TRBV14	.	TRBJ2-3	CASSQAPNVPDTQYF	TGTGCCAGCAGCCAAGCACCCAACGTTCCAGATACGCAGTATTTT
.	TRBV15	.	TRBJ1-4	CATLGLSTNEKLFF	TGTGCCACCTTAGGGTTGTCGACTAATGAAAAACTGTTTTTT
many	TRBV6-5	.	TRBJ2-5	CASSYSSETQYF	TGTGCCAGCAGTTACTCATCAGAGACCCAGTACTTC
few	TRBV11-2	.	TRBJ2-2	CASSFYTELNTGELFF	TGTGCCAGCAGCTTTTATACAGAACTAAACACCGGGGAGCTGTTTTTT
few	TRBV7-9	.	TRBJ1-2	CASSLGSGTTRSGYTF	TGTGCCAGCAGCTTAGGGTCGGGAACAACAAGGAGTGGCTACACCTTC
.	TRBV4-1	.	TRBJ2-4	CASSQGQSLTGIAKNIQYF	TGCGCCAGCAGCCAGGGGCAGTCCTTGACAGGAATAGCCAAAAACATTCAGTACTTC
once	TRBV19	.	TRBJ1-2	CASSIQPGWDYGYTF	TGTGCCAGTAGTATCCAACCCGGGTGGGACTATGGCTACACCTTC
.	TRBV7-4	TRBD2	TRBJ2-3	CASSLASGGSDTQYF	TGTGCCAGCAGCTTAGCTAGCGGGGGGAGTGATACGCAGTATTTT
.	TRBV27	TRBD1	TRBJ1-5	CASSPGQGLLDNQPQHF	TGTGCCAGCAGTCCGGGACAGGGATTGTTAGACAATCAGCCCCAGCATTTT
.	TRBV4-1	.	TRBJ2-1	CASSTSMSSYNEQFF	TGCGCCAGCAGCACTAGCATGAGCTCCTACAATGAGCAGTTCTTC
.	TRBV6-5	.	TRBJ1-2	CASSTVPAGYGYTF	TGTGCCAGCAGTACGGTCCCAGCTGGCTATGGCTACACCTTC
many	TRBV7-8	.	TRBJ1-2	CASGSNRDSGYGYTF	TGTGCCAGCGGATCTAACAGGGATTCAGGCTATGGCTACACCTTC
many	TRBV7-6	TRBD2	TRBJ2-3	CASSLEISGSTDTQYF	TGTGCCAGCAGCTTAGAGATTAGCGGGAGCACAGATACGCAGTATTTT
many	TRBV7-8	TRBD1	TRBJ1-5	CASSHTGAGGQPQHF	TGTGCCAGCAGTCATACCGGGGCAGGGGGTCAGCCCCAGCATTTT
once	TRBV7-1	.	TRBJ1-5	CASSPPGVFNQPQHF	TGTGCCAGCAGCCCCCCGGGAGTTTTCAATCAGCCCCAGCATTTT
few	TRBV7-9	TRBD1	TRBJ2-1	CASSHTGTGHNEQFF	TGTGCCAGCAGTCACACCGGGACAGGGCACAATGAGCAGTTCTTC
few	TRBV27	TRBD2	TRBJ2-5	CASSRLAGPNQETQYF	TGTGCCAGCAGTCGTTTAGCGGGGCCCAACCAAGAGACCCAGTACTTC
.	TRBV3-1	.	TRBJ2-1	CASKSRDYNEQFF	TGTGCCAGCAAATCCAGGGACTACAATGAGCAGTTCTTC